This TCR beta chain was identified in a study of control samples from healthy donors and cancer patients. The V gene lost 5 bases and the J gene lost 2 bases, with 10 bases spanning the gap. Germline V gives CDR1 MNHEY, CDR2 SVGAGI. CDR3 length: 13 residues. Profiled with immunoSEQ multiplex PCR; TCRdb holds only in-frame clones, not every one. The sample lists tens of thousands of clones, 87% occurring once. The origin of this receptor is a woman aged 60-75 years with lung cancer. The J gene is TRBJ2-7, the V gene TRBV6-5; D gene unclear. The specimen was PBMCs. CDR3 residues: CASSLVGTYEQYF. CDR3 DNA sequence: TGTGCCAGCAGTCTCGTCGGAACCTACGAGCAGTACTTC.